Listed below are T cell receptor beta chains from one sample, sequenced in a study of T-cell memory formation after mild COVID-19. TCRdb re-analysed the 5' RACE reads in MiXCR, keeping a single row per CDR3 protein. The sample has hundreds of thousands of distinct CDR3 sequences, 20% seen once. The specimen sequenced was PBMCs or a T cell subset sorted from them (not recorded which). The receptor set was obtained from an adult woman who had mild COVID-19 (a few samples of this study predate the infection). Cell type and time point are not known. CDR3s include the opening cysteine and the closing phenylalanine or tryptophan. The D gene is left open where the match is weak. Clone sizes are given selectively: once, few, many, or a class where the clone is expanded.

TRBV4-1	-	-	TRBJ2-7	CASSQDPVGSAYEQYF	TGCGCCAGCAGCCAAGATCCCGTGGGAAGTGCCTACGAGCAGTACTTC
TRBV7-9	many	-	TRBJ2-2	CASSEGPTELFF	TGTGCCAGCAGCGAGGGGCCAACGGAGCTGTTTTTT
TRBV11-2	few	TRBD1	TRBJ1-1	CASTVTGYTEAFF	TGTGCCAGCACCGTGACAGGGTACACTGAAGCTTTCTTT
TRBV7-9	-	-	TRBJ1-2	CASTPTATNYGYTF	TGTGCCAGCACCCCGACCGCGACTAACTATGGCTACACCTTC
TRBV7-8	few	-	TRBJ1-5	CASSLGQGINQPQHF	TGTGCCAGCAGCTTAGGTCAGGGGATCAATCAGCCCCAGCATTTT
TRBV7-9	-	-	TRBJ2-1	CASRPTGPGLDNEQFF	TGTGCCAGCAGACCGACCGGCCCCGGGCTTGACAATGAGCAGTTCTTC
TRBV15	-	-	TRBJ1-6	CATSRDFTGTAISYNSPLHF	TGTGCCACCAGCAGAGATTTCACAGGGACGGCAATCTCCTATAATTCACCCCTCCACTTT
TRBV3-1	-	TRBD2	TRBJ2-1	CASSQPGGQGNEQFF	TGTGCCAGCAGCCAGCCGGGGGGGCAGGGCAATGAGCAGTTCTTC
TRBV5-6	few	TRBD2	TRBJ2-3	CASSHGLAGFPTDTQYF	TGTGCCAGCAGCCACGGACTAGCGGGGTTCCCGACAGATACGCAGTATTTT
TRBV6-2/TRBV6-3	-	-	TRBJ2-1	CASSYSRGLHNEQFF	TGTGCCAGCAGTTACTCTCGGGGACTCCACAATGAGCAGTTCTTC
TRBV4-1	few	TRBD1	TRBJ1-2	CASSQDWVAGQPVYGYTF	TGCGCCAGCAGCCAAGATTGGGTTGCGGGACAGCCTGTCTATGGCTACACCTTC
TRBV2	-	-	TRBJ2-7	CASSLSWAEQYF	TGTGCCAGCAGTCTTAGCTGGGCCGAGCAGTACTTC
TRBV4-2	-	-	TRBJ2-3	CASSQGNSGTDTQYF	TGTGCCAGCAGCCAAGGGAATAGCGGCACAGATACGCAGTATTTT
TRBV7-9	few	TRBD2	TRBJ2-2	CASSLKSGLAAPGAGELFF	TGTGCCAGCAGCTTAAAGTCGGGACTAGCGGCCCCCGGCGCCGGGGAGCTGTTTTTT
TRBV10-2	few	-	TRBJ1-5	CASSEGQISNQPQHF	TGCGCCAGCAGTGAGGGACAGATTAGCAATCAGCCCCAGCATTTT
TRBV5-1	few	TRBD2	TRBJ2-3	CASSWGTSGGKDTQYF	TGCGCCAGCAGCTGGGGGACTAGCGGGGGGAAAGATACGCAGTATTTT
TRBV24-1	few	TRBD1	TRBJ1-2	CATSDHGPGGNGGYTF	TGTGCCACCAGTGACCACGGTCCAGGGGGTAACGGTGGCTACACCTTC
TRBV5-1	-	-	TRBJ2-5	CASSPGAMGETQYF	TGCGCCAGCAGCCCGGGGGCGATGGGGGAGACCCAGTACTTC
TRBV5-6	many	-	TRBJ2-5	CASSTRLGGKETQYF	TGTGCCAGCAGCACCCGTCTGGGCGGGAAAGAGACCCAGTACTTC
TRBV5-1	few	-	TRBJ1-1	CASSLRQVQLNTEAFF	TGCGCCAGCAGCTTAAGGCAGGTTCAGCTAAACACTGAAGCTTTCTTT
TRBV12-3/TRBV12-4	-	-	TRBJ1-5	CASSLALLGNQPQHF	TGTGCCAGCAGTTTGGCGCTTCTGGGCAATCAGCCCCAGCATTTT
TRBV3-1	-	-	TRBJ2-2	CASSQVKRGDGGELFF	TGTGCCAGCAGCCAAGTGAAAAGGGGCGACGGCGGGGAGCTGTTTTTT
TRBV6-4	few	TRBD2	TRBJ2-3	CASSETGTSGTDTQYF	TGTGCCAGCAGTGAAACCGGGACTAGCGGCACAGATACGCAGTATTTT
TRBV24-1	few	-	TRBJ2-3	CATSLLGTTDTQYF	TGTGCCACCAGCCTCCTCGGGACCACAGATACGCAGTATTTT
TRBV5-1	few	TRBD1	TRBJ1-1	CASSHRTGGAEAFF	TGCGCCAGCAGCCATCGGACAGGGGGCGCGGAGGCTTTCTTT
TRBV9	-	TRBD1	TRBJ1-4	CASSGTGSEKLFF	TGTGCCAGCAGCGGGACAGGTTCTGAAAAACTGTTTTTT
TRBV5-4	-	-	TRBJ2-7	CASSLASPGEQYF	TGTGCCAGCAGCTTGGCTAGTCCGGGGGAGCAGTACTTC
TRBV11-3	-	-	TRBJ1-1	CASSLREGINTEAFF	TGTGCCAGCAGCTTAAGAGAGGGGATAAACACTGAAGCTTTCTTT